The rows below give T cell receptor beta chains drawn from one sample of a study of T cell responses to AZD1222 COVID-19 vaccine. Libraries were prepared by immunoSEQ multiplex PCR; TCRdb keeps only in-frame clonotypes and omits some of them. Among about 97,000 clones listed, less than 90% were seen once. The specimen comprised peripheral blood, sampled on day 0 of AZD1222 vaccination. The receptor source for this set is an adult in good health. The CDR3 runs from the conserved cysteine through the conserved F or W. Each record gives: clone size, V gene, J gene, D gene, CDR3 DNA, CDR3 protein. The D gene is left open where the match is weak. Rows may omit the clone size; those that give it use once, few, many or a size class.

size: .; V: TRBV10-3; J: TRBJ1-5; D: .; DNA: TGTGCCATCGGAAGGGGAGATCAGCCCCAGCATTTT; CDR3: CAIGRGDQPQHF
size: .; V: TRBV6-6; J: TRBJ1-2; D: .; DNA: TGTGCCAGCAGTCACCGGGAGCCAGGGTACTATGGCTACACCTTC; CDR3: CASSHREPGYYGYTF
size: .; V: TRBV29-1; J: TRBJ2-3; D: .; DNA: TGCAGCGTTGCCGCAGATTTTCGAGATACGCAGTATTTT; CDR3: CSVAADFRDTQYF
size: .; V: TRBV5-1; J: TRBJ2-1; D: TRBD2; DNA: TGCGCCAGCAGGGCGCTAGCGGGATCCCCCGGGGAGCAGTTCTTC; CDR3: CASRALAGSPGEQFF
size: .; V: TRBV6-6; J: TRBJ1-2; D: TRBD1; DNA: TGTGCCAGCAGTCGTACAGGGGAGGGATATGGCTACACCTTC; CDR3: CASSRTGEGYGYTF
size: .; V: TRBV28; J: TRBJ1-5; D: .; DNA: TGTGCCAGCAGTTTAGGAGGGGGGAATCAGCCCCAGCATTTT; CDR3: CASSLGGGNQPQHF
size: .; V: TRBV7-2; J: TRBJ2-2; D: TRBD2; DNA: TGTGCCAGCAGCTTAGCGGCTAGCGGCACCGGGGAGCTGTTTTTT; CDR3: CASSLAASGTGELFF
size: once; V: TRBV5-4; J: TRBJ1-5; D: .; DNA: TGTGCCAGCAGCTCGGGACCGAATAGCAATCAGCCCCAGCATTTT; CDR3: CASSSGPNSNQPQHF
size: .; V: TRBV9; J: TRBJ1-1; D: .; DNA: TGTGCCAGCAGCGTAGCCCCAGGGCTGAACACTGAAGCTTTCTTT; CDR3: CASSVAPGLNTEAFF
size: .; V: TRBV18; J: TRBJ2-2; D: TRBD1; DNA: TGTGCCAGCTCACCCCGGACAGGGGTAAACACCGGGGAGCTGTTTTTT; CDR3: CASSPRTGVNTGELFF
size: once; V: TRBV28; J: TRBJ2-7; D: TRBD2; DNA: TGTGCCAGCAGTTTAGCTGGGAGGGGAAACGAGCAGTACTTC; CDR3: CASSLAGRGNEQYF
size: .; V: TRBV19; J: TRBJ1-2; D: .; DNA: TGTGCCAGTAGTAGTCTGGTGGTCGTCTATGGCTACACCTTC; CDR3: CASSSLVVVYGYTF
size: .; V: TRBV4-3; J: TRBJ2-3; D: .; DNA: TGCGCCAGCAGCCAAGATCGAGGGGTTCCAGATACGCAGTATTTT; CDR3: CASSQDRGVPDTQYF
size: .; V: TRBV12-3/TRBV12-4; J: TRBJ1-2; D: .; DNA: TGTGCCAGCCGAGACCGGTATGGCTACACCTTC; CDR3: CASRDRYGYTF
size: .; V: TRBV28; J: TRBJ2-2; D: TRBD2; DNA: TGTGCCAGCTCTCGCGGGGGCCTAGCGGGAGGAACCGGGGAGCTGTTTTTT; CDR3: CASSRGGLAGGTGELFF
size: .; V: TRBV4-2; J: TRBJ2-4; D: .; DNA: TGTGCCAGCAGCCAAGATGGCGTGGGCAAAAACATTCAGTACTTC; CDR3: CASSQDGVGKNIQYF
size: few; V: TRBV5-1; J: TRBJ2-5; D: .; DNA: TGCGCCAGTTCCGGCGGGGACCGGCTGTACTTC; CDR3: CASSGGDRLYF
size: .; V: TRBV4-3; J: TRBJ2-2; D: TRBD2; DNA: TGCGCCAGCAGCCTCGGGACTAGCGGGGGGAACACCGGGGAGCTGTTTTTT; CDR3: CASSLGTSGGNTGELFF
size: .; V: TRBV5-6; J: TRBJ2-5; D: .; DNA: TGTGCCAGCAGCTTGGCGCAAGAGACCCAGTACTTC; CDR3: CASSLAQETQYF
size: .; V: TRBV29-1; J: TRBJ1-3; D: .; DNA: TGCAGCGTTGACCGCGTGGGGGGAAACACCATATATTTT; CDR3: CSVDRVGGNTIYF
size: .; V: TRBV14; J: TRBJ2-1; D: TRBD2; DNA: TGTGCCAGCAAGGGACTAGCGGGAGTATGGCCCTACAATGAGCAGTTCTTC; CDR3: CASKGLAGVWPYNEQFF
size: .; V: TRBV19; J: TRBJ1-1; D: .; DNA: TGTGCCAGTAGTATAGCTGGGGAAGCTTTCTTT; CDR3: CASSIAGEAFF
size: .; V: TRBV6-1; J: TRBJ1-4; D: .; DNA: TGTGCCAGCAGTGACGACAGGCTTAATGAAAAACTGTTTTTT; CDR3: CASSDDRLNEKLFF
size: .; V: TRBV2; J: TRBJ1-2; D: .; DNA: TGTGCCAGCTTAAGGGGCCCCGGGGGCTACACCTTC; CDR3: CASLRGPGGYTF
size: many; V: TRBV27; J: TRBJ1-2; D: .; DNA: TGTGCCAGCCCGCGAGGCTACACCTTC; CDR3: CASPRGYTF